The 27 T cell receptor beta chains presented below share a single source sample, sequenced in a study of regulatory T cells in long-lasting Graves disease. According to the study, TCR beta libraries were built with iRepertoire HTBI primers and CDR3-region Arm-PCR. TCRdb re-called the multiplex PCR reads through MiXCR, storing one row per CDR3 protein. The table has 400,000 to 500,000 distinct CDR3 sequences, roughly 15% seen once. Sample time point: newly diagnosed GD, antithyroid drugs for less than 3 months. After RNA was extracted from PBMCs, the TCR library was made from it. A further study also used this sample, focusing on T cells in Graves' hyperthyroidism and ophthalmopathy.

The sample here was peripheral blood mononuclear cells (PBMCs), taken at new diagnosis, from a patient treated with antithyroid drugs. The receptors come from a woman in her fifties or sixties with Graves disease.

The genes are TRBV7-2 and TRBJ2-1; no reliable D call. Germline V gene lookup returns CDR1 SGHTA and CDR2 FQGNSA. The CDR3 length is 13 residues. V was cut by 1 base and J by 8 bases, with 9 bases left in between. The CDR3 region has the DNA TGTGCCAGCAGCTTAGGTAGTGACTATGAGCAGTTCTTC. It codes for CASSLGSDYEQFF. Combining the CDR3 with reference TRBV7-2 and TRBJ2-1 gives the whole variable domain GAGVSQSPSNKVTEKGKDVELRCDPISGHTALYWYRQSLGQGLEFLIYFQGNSAPDKSGLPSDRFSAERTGGSVSTLTIQRTQQEDSAVYLCASSLGSDYEQFFGPGTRLTVL.

The table lists this clonotype with many counts. The rearrangement links TRBV28 to TRBJ2-7; no reliable D call. There are 13 residues in the CDR3. The V end lost 4 bases, the J end lost 2 bases, and 9 bases lay between the germline ends. Germline V gene sequence: CDR1 MDHEN, CDR2 SYDVKM. CDR3 in amino acids: CASSSGPTYEQYF. The DNA for the CDR3 is TGTGCCAGCAGTTCCGGTCCTACCTACGAGCAGTACTTC.

The chain recombines TRBV5-1 with TRBJ1-4; TRBD1 matches at 11 bases. V was pared by 2 bases and J by 2 bases, with 11 bases of the junction left unmatched. Germline V gene data show CDR1 as SGHRS and CDR2 as YFSETQ. The CDR3 has 19 residues. For the CDR3, the DNA is TGCGCCAGCAGCTTATCAGGACAGGGGGCGGGGAGGACTAATGAAAAACTGTTTTTT. It yields the protein CASSLSGQGAGRTNEKLFF.

The chain couples TRBV24-1 to TRBJ2-1; the match to TRBD1 covers 7 bases. The CDR3 sequence is 18 residues long. Trimming took 2 bases from V and 3 from J; bases not matched to a gene: 12. The V gene's germline CDR1 is KGHDR and CDR2 SFDVKD. CDR3 protein: CATSDSNHAWDSYNEQFF. CDR3 DNA: TGTGCCACCAGTGATTCCAACCATGCCTGGGACAGCTACAATGAGCAGTTCTTC.

The chain links TRBV19 to TRBJ1-5, with unresolved D. V was cut by 1 base and J by 2 bases, with 6 bases left in between. Germline V gene lookup returns CDR1 LNHDA and CDR2 SQIVND (reference sequence). CDR3 length equals 14 residues. The CDR3: CASSIGYGNQPQHF. The CDR3 DNA is TGTGCCAGTAGTATAGGGTACGGCAATCAGCCCCAGCATTTT.

This clonotype was counted many times. The chain is built from TRBV20-1 and TRBJ2-5; D unclear. V lost 3 bases to trimming and J lost 0 bases, with 5 bases between them. The CDR3 has 12 residues. Germline loops: CDR1 DFQATT, CDR2 SNEGSKA (reference sequence). CDR3 in amino acids: CSASSNQETQYF. The CDR3 DNA follows: TGCAGTGCTAGTAGTAACCAAGAGACCCAGTACTTC.

The chain links TRBV20-1 to TRBJ2-5; D perhaps matches TRBD2 (7 bases). The CDR3 is 16 residues long. Per the germline V gene, CDR1 is DFQATT and CDR2 is SNEGSKA (reference sequence). V lost 3 bases and J lost 0, with 17 bases in between. The CDR3 DNA reads TGCAGTGCTAGCCCCAACCGGGGGGACAACCAAGAGACCCAGTACTTC. The encoded protein is CSASPNRGDNQETQYF.

The rearrangement links TRBV18 to TRBJ1-5; possible D gene TRBD1, 5 bases. The V end lost 0 bases, the J end lost 1 base, and 16 bases lay between the germline ends. Germline V gene lookup returns CDR1 KGHSH and CDR2 LQKENI. This CDR3 has 18 amino acids. The CDR3 DNA reads as TGTGCCAGCTCACCACCCAGGATATTAGGGGAAAGCAATCAGCCCCAGCATTTT. Translation: CASSPPRILGESNQPQHF.

In its sample, this clonotype was seen many times. This chain joins TRBV7-2 and TRBJ2-7, with D uncertain. Looked up from germline, CDR1 is SGHTA and CDR2 is FQGNSA. Trimming cost V 1 base and J 0 bases, with 13 bases left between them. The CDR3 totals 16 residues. The chain's CDR3 is CASSLEKARLSYEQYF. The CDR3 DNA is TGTGCCAGCAGCTTAGAGAAGGCCAGGCTCTCCTACGAGCAGTACTTC. Combining the CDR3 with reference TRBV7-2 and TRBJ2-7 gives the whole variable domain GAGVSQSPSNKVTEKGKDVELRCDPISGHTALYWYRQSLGQGLEFLIYFQGNSAPDKSGLPSDRFSAERTGGSVSTLTIQRTQQEDSAVYLCASSLEKARLSYEQYFGPGTRLTVT.

This clonotype was picked up many times. V is TRBV28 and J is TRBJ2-7, with 16 nucleotides matching TRBD2. The CDR3 runs 17 residues. The J segment lost 5 bases and the V segment lost 5 bases, leaving 9 bases of the junction unmatched. Germline V gene lookup returns CDR1 MDHEN and CDR2 SYDVKM. CDR3: CASSRPGLAGGLNEQYF. In DNA form, the CDR3 reads TGTGCCAGCAGTCGACCGGGACTAGCGGGAGGGTTGAACGAGCAGTACTTC.

The table lists this clonotype with a few counts. The V gene is TRBV6-6, the J gene TRBJ2-7, with 11 bases lining up with TRBD2. After removal of 0 bases from V and 2 bases from J, the junction contained 0 bases not matched to a gene. This CDR3 has 15 residues. Germline CDR1 and CDR2: MNHNY and SVGAGI (reference sequence). The CDR3 spells CASSYSTSGAYEQYF. The CDR3 region has the DNA TGTGCCAGCAGTTACTCGACTAGCGGGGCCTACGAGCAGTACTTC.

The rearrangement links TRBV30 to TRBJ2-7; 10 positions agree with TRBD2. CDR1 and CDR2 from the germline V gene are GTSNPN and SVGIG (reference sequence). The CDR3 is made up of 17 amino acids. V gave up 5 bases and J gave up 3 bases; unmatched junction bases: 16. CDR3 in amino acids: CAWDLTSGSRYGYEQYF. The DNA for the CDR3 is TGTGCCTGGGACTTGACTAGCGGGTCTCGGTACGGCTACGAGCAGTACTTC. The whole variable domain, filled in from reference TRBV30 and TRBJ2-7, reads SQTIHQWPATLVQPVGSPLSLECTVEGTSNPNLYWYRQAAGRGLQLLFYSVGIGQISSEVPQNLSASRPQDRQFILSSKKLLLSDSGFYLCAWDLTSGSRYGYEQYFGPGTRLTVT.

A few counts support this clonotype. The chain uses TRBV24-1 and TRBJ2-3, with D possibly being TRBD1 (5 bases). Germline values: CDR1 KGHDR, CDR2 SFDVKD. The CDR3 is 15 amino acids. V lost 1 base and J lost 5, with 12 bases in between. CDR3 nucleotide sequence: TGTGCCACCAGTGATTTACTGGGCAGGGAAGATACGCAGTATTTT. Its protein is CATSDLLGREDTQYF.

This clonotype was picked up a small number of times. The chain couples TRBV13 to TRBJ2-1, with 10 nucleotides matching TRBD2. V was clipped by 5 bases and J by 15 bases; unmatched bases: 13. The length of the CDR3 is 14 residues. Germline V gene data show CDR1 as PRHDT and CDR2 as FYEKMQ (reference sequence). This CDR3 reads CASSRETSGSKVFF. The CDR3 coding sequence is TGTGCCAGCAGCCGAGAGACTAGCGGGTCTAAGGTGTTCTTC.

This clonotype was seen many times. The chain is built from TRBV2 and TRBJ1-2; D is perhaps TRBD1 (5 bases). Germline V gene lookup returns CDR1 SNHLY and CDR2 FYNNEI. V was cut by 6 bases and J by 8 bases, with 16 bases left in between. The CDR3 is made up of 13 amino acids. CDR3 coding DNA: TGTGCCAGCAGCCCCGCCTCCTGGGGCGGCTACACCTTC. Its protein product is CASSPASWGGYTF.

This clonotype occurred a few times. J is TRBJ2-7 and V is TRBV30, with D perhaps assigned TRBD1 or TRBD2 (6 bases each). Trimming stripped 0 bases from V and 3 bases from J, with 12 bases between. CDR1 GTSNPN and CDR2 SVGIG come from the germline V gene (reference sequence). CDR3 size: 14 residues. DNA of the CDR3: TGTGCCTGGAGTGTAGGAGGGGGGCTCTACGAGCAGTACTTC. Translating gives CAWSVGGGLYEQYF.

This clonotype was observed many times. This rearrangement joins TRBV6-9 to TRBJ2-1, with a weak D call TRBD2 (5 bases). The CDR3 length is 16 residues. Trimming left V 3 bases short and J 7 bases short, with 19 bases between. Germline CDR1 MNHGY, CDR2 SVAAGI. Here the CDR3 DNA reads TGTGCCAGCAGTTACTCCAGGTCAACCCGGAGGAATGAGCAGTTCTTC. It yields the protein CASSYSRSTRRNEQFF.

This clonotype showed up many times. This rearrangement joins TRBV5-1 to TRBJ2-3, with D tentatively TRBD2 (6 bases). Trimming cost V 8 bases and J 2 bases, with 12 bases left between them. This CDR3 has 13 amino acids. CDR1 and CDR2 (germline): SGHRS, YFSETQ. The CDR3, as DNA: TGCGCCAGTTTTAGCGGCCTCACAGATACGCAGTATTTT. Protein product: CASFSGLTDTQYF.

In regard to this clonotype: This likely comes from a read error, as the CDR3 has no conserved phenylalanine or tryptophan at its end. The chain uses TRBV5-1 and TRBJ1-2; D possibly corresponds to TRBD1 (5 bases). The CDR3 extends over 16 amino acids. V was pared by 4 bases and J by 4 bases, with 20 bases between. Germline V CDR1 and CDR2: SGHRS, YFSETQ. For the CDR3, the DNA is TGCGCCAGCAGCCCCTGGGGACCAGGGACTTTCTATGGCTACACCTCC. Its translation: CASSPWGPGTFYGYTS.

This clonotype was recorded a few times. V and J are TRBV7-8 and TRBJ1-3; a weak D match, TRBD1 (6 bases). The V gene lost 0 bases and the J gene lost 0 bases, with 15 bases spanning the gap. CDR1 and CDR2 (germline): SGHVS, FQNEAQ. The CDR3 consists of 18 residues. This CDR3 is CASSLAYRALDSGNTIYF. The CDR3 coding sequence is TGTGCCAGCAGCTTAGCTTACAGGGCGTTAGACTCTGGAAACACCATATATTTT.

This clonotype was detected many times. This chain joins TRBV28 and TRBJ2-2; TRBD2 is a possible D gene (6 bases). With 6 bases removed from V and 6 bases from J, the gap between germline ends came to 23 bases. CDR1 MDHEN and CDR2 SYDVKM come from the germline V gene. The CDR3 is 17 residues long. The CDR3 spells CASRFPKSEGKAGELFF. For the CDR3, the DNA is TGTGCCAGCAGGTTTCCCAAATCGGAGGGAAAGGCCGGGGAGCTGTTTTTT.

This clonotype was found a few times. J is TRBJ2-1 and V is TRBV7-8, with 9 bases identical to TRBD2. The germline CDR1 and CDR2 sequences are SGHVS and FQNEAQ. Losses at the gene ends were 4 bases for V and 13 bases for J; bases not matched to a gene: 20. The CDR3 loop spans 17 amino acids. The CDR3 DNA follows: TGTGCCAGCAGCTCCTACCGAATAGCGGGAGAAGCCGTACGACAGTTCTTC. Protein sequence: CASSSYRIAGEAVRQFF.

This clonotype was seen a few times. The rearrangement uses TRBV5-4 and TRBJ2-1; 9 bases map to TRBD2. Germline V gene data show CDR1 as SGHNT and CDR2 as YYREEE (reference sequence). The CDR3 totals 14 residues. Trimming at V came to 2 bases and at J to 10 bases, leaving 7 bases not matched to a gene. In DNA form, the CDR3 reads TGTGCCAGCAGCTTCGGGCGGGAGGGCTGGGAGCAGTTCTTC. Translation: CASSFGREGWEQFF.

This clonotype was counted between two and nine times. The rearrangement uses TRBV6-1 and TRBJ1-2; the match to TRBD1 covers 7 bases. Germline CDR1 reads MNHNS; CDR2 reads SASEGT. The ends lost 6 bases at V and 3 bases at J; junction bases unmatched: 7. The length of the CDR3 is 14 residues. Here the CDR3 reads CASSRTGVDYGYTF. In DNA, the CDR3 is TGTGCCAGCAGCCGAACAGGGGTTGACTATGGCTACACCTTC.

This clonotype was observed at least ten times. The rearrangement uses TRBV9 and TRBJ1-1; D is perhaps TRBD1 (5 bases). Germline V gene sequence: CDR1 SGDLS, CDR2 YYNGEE. V shed 3 bases and J shed 10 bases, with 19 bases lying between them. The CDR3 has 14 residues. The CDR3 loop is CASSATGTPLRAFF. CDR3 bases: TGTGCCAGCAGCGCAACCGGGACCCCCTTGAGAGCTTTCTTT.

This clonotype has ten or more counts. V and J are TRBV12-3 or TRBV12-4 and TRBJ2-1, with D possibly being TRBD2 (6 bases). V was pared by 5 bases and J by 9 bases, with 11 bases between. This CDR3 is built from 12 residues. CDR3 loop: CASSQRLVEQFF. Here the CDR3 DNA reads TGTGCCAGCAGTCAACGACTAGTTGAGCAGTTCTTC.

This clonotype was recorded a few times. The junction departs from germline at one end; a sequencing error may be responsible. This chain uses TRBV19 with TRBJ1-5; D may be TRBD1 (5 bases). Germline-derived CDR1 and CDR2 are LNHDA and SQIVND (reference sequence). The CDR3 spans 15 residues. The CDR3 DNA reads as TGTGCCTGTAGTATAGTCAGGGCTAGAAATCAGCCCCAGCATTTT. It specifies CACSIVRARNQPQHF.